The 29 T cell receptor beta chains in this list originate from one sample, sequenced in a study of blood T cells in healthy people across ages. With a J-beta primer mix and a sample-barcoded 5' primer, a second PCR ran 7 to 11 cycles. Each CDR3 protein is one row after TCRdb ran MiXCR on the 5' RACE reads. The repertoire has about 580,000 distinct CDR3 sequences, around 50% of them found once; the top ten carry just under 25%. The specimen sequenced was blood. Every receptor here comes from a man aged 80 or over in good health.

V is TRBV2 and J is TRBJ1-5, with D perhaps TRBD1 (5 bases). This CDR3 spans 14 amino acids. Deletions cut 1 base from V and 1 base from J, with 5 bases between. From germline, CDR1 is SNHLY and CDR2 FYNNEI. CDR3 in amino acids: CASSEGQSNQPQHF. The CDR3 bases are TGTGCCAGCAGTGAAGGACAGAGCAATCAGCCCCAGCATTTT.

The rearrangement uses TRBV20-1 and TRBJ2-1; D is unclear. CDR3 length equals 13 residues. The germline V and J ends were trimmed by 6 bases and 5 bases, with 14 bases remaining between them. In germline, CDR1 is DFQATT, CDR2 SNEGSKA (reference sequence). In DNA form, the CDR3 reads TGCAGTGCAAAACCTCTAACGGACAATGAGCAGTTCTTC. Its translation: CSAKPLTDNEQFF.

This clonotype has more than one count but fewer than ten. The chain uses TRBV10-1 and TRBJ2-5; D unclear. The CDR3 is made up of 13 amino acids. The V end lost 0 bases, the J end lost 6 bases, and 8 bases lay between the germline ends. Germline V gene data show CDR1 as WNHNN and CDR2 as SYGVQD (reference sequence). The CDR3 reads CASSESGSQTQYF. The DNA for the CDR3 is TGCGCCAGCAGTGAGTCTGGCAGCCAGACCCAGTACTTC.

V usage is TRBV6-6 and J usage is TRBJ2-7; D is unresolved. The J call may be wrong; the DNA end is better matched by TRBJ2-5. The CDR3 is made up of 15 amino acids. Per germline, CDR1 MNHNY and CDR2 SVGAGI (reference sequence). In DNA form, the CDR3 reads TGTGCCAGCATCTACGGTGCTGGCGAGCAAGAGACCCAGTACTTC. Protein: CASIYGAGEQETQYF.

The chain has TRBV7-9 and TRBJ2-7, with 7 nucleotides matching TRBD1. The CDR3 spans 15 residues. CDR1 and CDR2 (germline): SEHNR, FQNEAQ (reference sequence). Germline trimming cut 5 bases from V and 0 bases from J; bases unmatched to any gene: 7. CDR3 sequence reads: CASSTSTGSSYEQYF. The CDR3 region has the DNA TGTGCCAGCAGCACTTCGACAGGGAGCTCCTACGAGCAGTACTTC.

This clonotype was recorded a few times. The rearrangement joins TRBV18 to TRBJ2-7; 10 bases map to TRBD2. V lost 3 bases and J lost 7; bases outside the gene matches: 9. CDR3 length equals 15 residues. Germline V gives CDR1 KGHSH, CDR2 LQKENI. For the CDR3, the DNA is TGTGCCAGCTCACCCTACACTAGCGGGAAGGGAGAGCAGTACTTC. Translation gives CASSPYTSGKGEQYF.

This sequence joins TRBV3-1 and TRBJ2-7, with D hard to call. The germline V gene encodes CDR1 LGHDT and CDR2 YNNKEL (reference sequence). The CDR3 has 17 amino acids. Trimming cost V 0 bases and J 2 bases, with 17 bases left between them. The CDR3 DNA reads TGTGCCAGCAGCCAAGATTTCGGGCGCGCCACTGCCTACGAGCAGTACTTC. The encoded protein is CASSQDFGRATAYEQYF.

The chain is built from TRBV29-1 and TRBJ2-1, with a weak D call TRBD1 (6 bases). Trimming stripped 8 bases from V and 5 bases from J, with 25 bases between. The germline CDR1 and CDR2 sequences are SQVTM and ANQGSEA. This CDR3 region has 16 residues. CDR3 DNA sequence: TGCAGCATTGTAAGAGGACAGCGGATAATCAACAATGAGCAGTTCTTC. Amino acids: CSIVRGQRIINNEQFF.

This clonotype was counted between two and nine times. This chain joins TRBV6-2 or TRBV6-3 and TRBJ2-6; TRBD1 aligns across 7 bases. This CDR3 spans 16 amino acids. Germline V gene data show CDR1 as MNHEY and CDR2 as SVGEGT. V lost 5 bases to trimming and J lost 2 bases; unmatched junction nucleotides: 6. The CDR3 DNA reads TGTGCCAGCAGTGCCGGGACAGCGACTGGGGCCAACGTCCTGACTTTC. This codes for CASSAGTATGANVLTF.

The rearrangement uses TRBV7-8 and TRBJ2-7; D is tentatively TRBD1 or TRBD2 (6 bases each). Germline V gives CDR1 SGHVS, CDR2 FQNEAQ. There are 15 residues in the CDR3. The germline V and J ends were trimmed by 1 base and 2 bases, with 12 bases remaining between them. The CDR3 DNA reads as TGTGCCAGCAGCTTAGGCCGGGGGCCAACCTACGAGCAGTACTTC. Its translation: CASSLGRGPTYEQYF.

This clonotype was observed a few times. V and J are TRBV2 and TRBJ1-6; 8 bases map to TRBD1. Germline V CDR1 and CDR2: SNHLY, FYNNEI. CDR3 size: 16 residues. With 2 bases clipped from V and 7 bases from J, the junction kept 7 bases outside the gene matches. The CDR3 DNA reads TGTGCCAGCAGTGAAACCCGGGACAGGTGGAATTCACCCCTCCACTTT. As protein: CASSETRDRWNSPLHF.

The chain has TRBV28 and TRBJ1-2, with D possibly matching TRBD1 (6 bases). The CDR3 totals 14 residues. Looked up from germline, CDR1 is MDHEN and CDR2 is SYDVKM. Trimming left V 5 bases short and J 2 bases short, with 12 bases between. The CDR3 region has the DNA TGTGCCAGCAGTGAAGTTGACAGGAACTATGGCTACACCTTC. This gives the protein CASSEVDRNYGYTF.

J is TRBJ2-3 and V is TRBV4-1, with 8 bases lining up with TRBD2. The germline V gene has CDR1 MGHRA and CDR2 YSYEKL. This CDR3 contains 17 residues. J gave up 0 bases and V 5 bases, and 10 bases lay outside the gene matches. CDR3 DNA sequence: TGCGCCAGCAGCTTAGCGGGGCGGTCTTCTAGCACAGATACGCAGTATTTT. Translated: CASSLAGRSSSTDTQYF.

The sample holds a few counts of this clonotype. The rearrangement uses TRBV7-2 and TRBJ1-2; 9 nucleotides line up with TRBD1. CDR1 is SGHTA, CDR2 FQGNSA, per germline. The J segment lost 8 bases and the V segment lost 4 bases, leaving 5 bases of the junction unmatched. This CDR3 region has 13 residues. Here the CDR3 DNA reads TGTGCCAGCAGCTGGACAGGGGTTGAGGGCTACACCTTC. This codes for CASSWTGVEGYTF. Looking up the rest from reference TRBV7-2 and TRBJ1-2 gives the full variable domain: GAGVSQSPSNKVTEKGKDVELRCDPISGHTALYWYRQSLGQGLEFLIYFQGNSAPDKSGLPSDRFSAERTGGSVSTLTIQRTQQEDSAVYLCASSWTGVEGYTFGSGTRLTVV.

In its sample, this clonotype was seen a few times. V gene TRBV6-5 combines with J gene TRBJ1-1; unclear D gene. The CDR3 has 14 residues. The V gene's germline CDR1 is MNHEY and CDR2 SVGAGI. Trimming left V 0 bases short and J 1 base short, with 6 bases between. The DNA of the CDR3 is TGTGCCAGCAGTTACTCGTCCAGGAACACTGAAGCTTTCTTT. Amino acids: CASSYSSRNTEAFF.

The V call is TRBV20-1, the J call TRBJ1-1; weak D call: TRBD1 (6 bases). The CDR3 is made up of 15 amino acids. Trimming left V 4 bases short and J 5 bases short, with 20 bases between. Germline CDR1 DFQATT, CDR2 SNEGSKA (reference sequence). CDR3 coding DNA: TGCAGTGCTACCACCGACCCCACAGGGCGGACTGAAGCTTTCTTT. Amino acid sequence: CSATTDPTGRTEAFF.

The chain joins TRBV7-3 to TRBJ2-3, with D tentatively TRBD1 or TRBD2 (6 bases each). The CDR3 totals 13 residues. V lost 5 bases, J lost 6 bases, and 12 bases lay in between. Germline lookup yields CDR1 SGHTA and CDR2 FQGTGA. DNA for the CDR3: TGTGCCAGCAGCCAGACGGGGGCGGATACGCAGTATTTT. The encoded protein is CASSQTGADTQYF.

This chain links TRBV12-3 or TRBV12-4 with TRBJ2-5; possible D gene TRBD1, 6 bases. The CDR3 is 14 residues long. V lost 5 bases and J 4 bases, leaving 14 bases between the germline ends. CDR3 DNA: TGTGCCAGCAGTCGTACAGGGTTGGCAGAGACCCAGTACTTC. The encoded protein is CASSRTGLAETQYF.

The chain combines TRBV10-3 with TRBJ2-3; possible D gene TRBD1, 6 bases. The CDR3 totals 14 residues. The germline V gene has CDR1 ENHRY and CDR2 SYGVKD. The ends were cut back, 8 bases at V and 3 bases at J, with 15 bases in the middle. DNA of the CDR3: TGTGCCATCGGACAGCCTTCCCCTACAGATACGCAGTATTTT. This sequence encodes CAIGQPSPTDTQYF.

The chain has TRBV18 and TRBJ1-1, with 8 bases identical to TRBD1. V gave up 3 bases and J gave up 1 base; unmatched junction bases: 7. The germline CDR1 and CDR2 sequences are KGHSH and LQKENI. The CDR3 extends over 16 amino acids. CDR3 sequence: CASSPKTGAGNTEAFF. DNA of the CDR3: TGTGCCAGCTCACCGAAGACAGGGGCGGGGAACACTGAAGCTTTCTTT.

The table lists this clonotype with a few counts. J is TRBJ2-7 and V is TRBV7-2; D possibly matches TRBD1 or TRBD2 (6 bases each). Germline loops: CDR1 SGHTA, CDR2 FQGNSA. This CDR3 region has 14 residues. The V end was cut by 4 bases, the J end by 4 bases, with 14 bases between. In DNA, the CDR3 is TGTGCCAGCAGCTGGGGGGCCAGCGATTACGAGCAGTACTTC. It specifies CASSWGASDYEQYF.

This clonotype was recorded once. CDR3 DNA: TGCGGTGTCTATGGGGGGGCTAGCGGGAGCACCGGGGAGCTGTTTTTT. Encoded protein: CGVYGGASGSTGELFF. The chain uses TRBV20-1 and TRBJ2-2; 10 nucleotides match TRBD2. The germline V gene encodes CDR1 DFQATT and CDR2 SNEGSKA (reference sequence). The CDR3 length is 16 residues.

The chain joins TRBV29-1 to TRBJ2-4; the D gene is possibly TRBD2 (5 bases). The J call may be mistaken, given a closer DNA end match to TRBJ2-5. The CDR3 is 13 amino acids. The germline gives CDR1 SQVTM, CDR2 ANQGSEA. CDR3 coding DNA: TGCAGCGTTGCCGGCAGCGGTCAAGAGACCCAGTACTTC. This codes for CSVAGSGQETQYF.

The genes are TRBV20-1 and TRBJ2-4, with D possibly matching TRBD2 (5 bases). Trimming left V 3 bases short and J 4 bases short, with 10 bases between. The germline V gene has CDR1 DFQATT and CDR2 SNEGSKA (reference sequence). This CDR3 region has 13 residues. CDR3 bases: TGCAGTGCTAGGATGACGGGGAAAAACATTCAGTACTTC. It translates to CSARMTGKNIQYF.

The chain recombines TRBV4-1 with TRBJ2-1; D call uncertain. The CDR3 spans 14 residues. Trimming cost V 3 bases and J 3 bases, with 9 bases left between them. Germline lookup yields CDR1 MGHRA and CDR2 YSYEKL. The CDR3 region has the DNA TGCGCCAGCAGCCACTTCAAGAGCTACAATGAGCAGTTCTTC. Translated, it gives CASSHFKSYNEQFF.

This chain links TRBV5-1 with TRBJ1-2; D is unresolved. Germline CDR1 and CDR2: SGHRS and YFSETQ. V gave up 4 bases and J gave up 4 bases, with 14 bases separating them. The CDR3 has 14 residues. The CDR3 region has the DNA TGCGCCAGCAGCCCATCGACGGAGGTCTATGGCTACACCTTC. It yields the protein CASSPSTEVYGYTF.

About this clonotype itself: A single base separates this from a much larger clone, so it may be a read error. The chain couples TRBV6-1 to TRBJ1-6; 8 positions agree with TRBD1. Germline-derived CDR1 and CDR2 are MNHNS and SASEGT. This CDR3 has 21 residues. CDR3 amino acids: CAGRPSYVSGGPSSYNSPLHF. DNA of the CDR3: TGTGCCGGCAGGCCCTCTTACGTGTCAGGGGGCCCCTCCTCCTATAATTCACCCCTCCACTTT.

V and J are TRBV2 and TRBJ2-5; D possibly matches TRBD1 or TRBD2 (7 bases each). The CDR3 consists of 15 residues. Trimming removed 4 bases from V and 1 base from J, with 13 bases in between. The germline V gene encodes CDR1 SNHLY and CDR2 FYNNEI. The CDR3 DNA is TGTGCCAGCAGTGCAGGGGGGGCTATCCAAGAGACCCAGTACTTC. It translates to CASSAGGAIQETQYF.

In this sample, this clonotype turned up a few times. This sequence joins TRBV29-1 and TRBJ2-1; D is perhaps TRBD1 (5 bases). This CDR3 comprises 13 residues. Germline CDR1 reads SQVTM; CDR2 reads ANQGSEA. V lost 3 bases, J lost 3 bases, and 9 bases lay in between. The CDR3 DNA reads TGCAGCGTTGATAGACAGATCTACAATGAGCAGTTCTTC. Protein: CSVDRQIYNEQFF.